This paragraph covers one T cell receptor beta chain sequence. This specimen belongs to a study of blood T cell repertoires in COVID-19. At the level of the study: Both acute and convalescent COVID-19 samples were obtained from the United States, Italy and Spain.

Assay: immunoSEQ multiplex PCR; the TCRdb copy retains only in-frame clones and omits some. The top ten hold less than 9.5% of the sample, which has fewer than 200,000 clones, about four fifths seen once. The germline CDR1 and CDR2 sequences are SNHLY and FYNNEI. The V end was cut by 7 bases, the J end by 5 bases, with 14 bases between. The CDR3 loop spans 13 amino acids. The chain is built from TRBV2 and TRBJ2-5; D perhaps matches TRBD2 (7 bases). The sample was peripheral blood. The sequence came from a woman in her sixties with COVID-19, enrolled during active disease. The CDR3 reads CASTGGRLETQYF. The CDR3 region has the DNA TGTGCCAGCACCGGGGGGCGCTTGGAGACCCAGTACTTC.